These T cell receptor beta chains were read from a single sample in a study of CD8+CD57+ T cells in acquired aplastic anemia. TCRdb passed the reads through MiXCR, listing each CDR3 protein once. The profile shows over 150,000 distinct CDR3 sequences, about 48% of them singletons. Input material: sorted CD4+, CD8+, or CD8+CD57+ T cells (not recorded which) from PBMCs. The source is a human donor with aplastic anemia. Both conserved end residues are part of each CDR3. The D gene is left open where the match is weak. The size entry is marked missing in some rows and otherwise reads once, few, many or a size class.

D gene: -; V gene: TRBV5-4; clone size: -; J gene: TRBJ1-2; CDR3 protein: CASAQDRYGYTF; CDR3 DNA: TGTGCCAGCGCTCAGGACCGCTATGGCTACACCTTC
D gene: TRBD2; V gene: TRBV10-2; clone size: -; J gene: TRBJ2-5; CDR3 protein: CASSEMGLAGGQRETQYF; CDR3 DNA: TGCGCCAGCAGTGAGATGGGGCTAGCGGGGGGGCAGAGAGAGACCCAGTACTTC
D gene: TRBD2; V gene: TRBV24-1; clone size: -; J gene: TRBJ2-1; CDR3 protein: CATSDRRLAGGNEQFF; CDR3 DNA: TGTGCCACCAGTGACAGAAGACTAGCGGGAGGCAATGAGCAGTTCTTC
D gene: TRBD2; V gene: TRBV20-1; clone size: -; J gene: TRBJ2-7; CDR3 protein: CSAREDGGFSYEQYF; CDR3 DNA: TGCAGTGCTAGAGAGGACGGGGGGTTCTCCTACGAGCAGTACTTC
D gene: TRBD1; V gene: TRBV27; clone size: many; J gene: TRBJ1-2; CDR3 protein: CASRTGGAGYTF; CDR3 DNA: TGTGCCAGCAGAACAGGGGGCGCTGGCTACACCTTC
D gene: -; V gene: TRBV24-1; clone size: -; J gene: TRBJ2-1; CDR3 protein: CATSDITGYNEQFF; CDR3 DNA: TGTGCCACCAGTGACATAACAGGGTACAATGAGCAGTTCTTC
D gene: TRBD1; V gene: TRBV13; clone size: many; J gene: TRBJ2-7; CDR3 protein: CASSLGGGTGGYEQYF; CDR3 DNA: TGTGCCAGCAGCTTAGGAGGCGGGACAGGGGGCTACGAGCAGTACTTC
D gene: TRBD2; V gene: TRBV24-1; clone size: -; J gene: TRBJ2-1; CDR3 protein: CATSDAGLDNEQFF; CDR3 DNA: TGTGCCACCAGTGATGCGGGACTAGACAATGAGCAGTTCTTC
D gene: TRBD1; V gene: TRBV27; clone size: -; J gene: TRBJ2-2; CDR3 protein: CASSPGTENTGELFF; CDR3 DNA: TGTGCCAGCAGTCCCGGGACAGAGAACACCGGGGAGCTGTTTTTT
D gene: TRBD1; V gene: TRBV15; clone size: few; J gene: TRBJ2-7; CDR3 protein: CATSPSGGQGARGQYF; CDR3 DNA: TGTGCCACCAGCCCAAGTGGGGGACAGGGGGCCCGGGGGCAGTACTTC
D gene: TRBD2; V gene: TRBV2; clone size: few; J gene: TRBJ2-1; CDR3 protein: CASSGMTSGYNEQFF; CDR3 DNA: TGTGCCAGCAGTGGCATGACTAGCGGTTACAATGAGCAGTTCTTC
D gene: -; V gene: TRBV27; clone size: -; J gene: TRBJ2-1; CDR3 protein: CASSLRTEYNEQFF; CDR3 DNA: TGTGCCAGCAGTTTACGGACAGAATACAATGAGCAGTTCTTC
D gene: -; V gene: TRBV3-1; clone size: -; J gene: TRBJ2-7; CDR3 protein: CASSSSGTASGGYEQYF; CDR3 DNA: TGTGCCAGCTCGTCGTCCGGGACTGCCAGCGGTGGATACGAGCAGTACTTC
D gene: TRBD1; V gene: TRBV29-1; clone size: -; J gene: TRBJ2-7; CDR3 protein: CSVLPGTGGYEQYF; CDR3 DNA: TGCAGCGTCCTACCCGGGACAGGGGGCTACGAGCAGTACTTC
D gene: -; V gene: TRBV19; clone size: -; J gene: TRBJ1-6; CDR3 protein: CASIIGIYNSPLHF; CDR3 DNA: TGTGCCAGTATCATAGGTATCTATAATTCACCCCTCCACTTT
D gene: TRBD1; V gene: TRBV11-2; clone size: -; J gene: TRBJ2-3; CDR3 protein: CASSLLGQGVADTQYF; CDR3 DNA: TGTGCCAGCAGCTTATTGGGACAGGGAGTCGCAGATACGCAGTATTTT
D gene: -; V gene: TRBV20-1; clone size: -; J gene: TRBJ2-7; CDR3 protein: CSARGTEPKIYEQYF; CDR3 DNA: TGCAGTGCTAGAGGGACGGAACCAAAGATCTACGAGCAGTACTTC
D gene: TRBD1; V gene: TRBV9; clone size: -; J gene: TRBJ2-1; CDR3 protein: CASSVVGTGNNEQFF; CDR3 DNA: TGTGCCAGCAGCGTAGTAGGGACAGGGAACAATGAGCAGTTCTTC
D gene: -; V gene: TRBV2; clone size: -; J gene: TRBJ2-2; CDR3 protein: CASSEEQGATGELFF; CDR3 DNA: TGTGCCAGCAGTGAAGAGCAGGGTGCCACCGGGGAGCTGTTTTTT
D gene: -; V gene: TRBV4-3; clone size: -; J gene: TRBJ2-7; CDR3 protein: CASSPLVGSPTYEQYF; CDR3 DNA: TGCGCCAGCAGCCCCTTAGTGGGCAGCCCCACCTACGAGCAGTACTTC
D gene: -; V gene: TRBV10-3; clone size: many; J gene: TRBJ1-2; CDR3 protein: CAISPQTIKYGYTF; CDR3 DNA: TGTGCCATCAGTCCCCAAACAATTAAATATGGCTACACCTTC
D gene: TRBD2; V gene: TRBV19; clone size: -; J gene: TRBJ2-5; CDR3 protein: CASSMGGEETQYF; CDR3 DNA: TGTGCCAGTAGTATGGGGGGGGAAGAGACCCAGTACTTC
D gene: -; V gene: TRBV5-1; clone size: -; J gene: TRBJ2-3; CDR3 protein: CASSPPAADTQYF; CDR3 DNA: TGCGCCAGCAGCCCCCCGGCCGCAGATACGCAGTATTTT
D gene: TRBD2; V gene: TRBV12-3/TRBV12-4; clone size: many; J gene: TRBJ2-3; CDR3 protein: CASTPLVGGDTDTQYF; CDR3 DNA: TGTGCCAGCACCCCCCTAGTGGGGGGGGACACAGATACGCAGTATTTT
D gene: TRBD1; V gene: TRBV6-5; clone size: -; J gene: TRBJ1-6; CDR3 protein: CASSSGQENSPLHF; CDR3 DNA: TGTGCCAGCAGTTCGGGACAGGAGAATTCACCCCTCCACTTT
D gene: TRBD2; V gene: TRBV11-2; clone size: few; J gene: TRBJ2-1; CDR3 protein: CASSSSGGPHNEQFF; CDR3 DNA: TGTGCCAGCAGCTCCTCGGGGGGACCCCACAATGAGCAGTTCTTC
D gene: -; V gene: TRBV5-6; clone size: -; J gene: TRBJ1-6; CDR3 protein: CASSTQGTSPLHF; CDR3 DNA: TGTGCCAGCAGCACGCAGGGTACTTCACCCCTCCACTTT
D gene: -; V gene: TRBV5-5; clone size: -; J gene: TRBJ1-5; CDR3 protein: CASSVNGQSNQPQHF; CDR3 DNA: TGTGCCAGCAGCGTGAACGGACAGTCCAATCAGCCCCAGCATTTT
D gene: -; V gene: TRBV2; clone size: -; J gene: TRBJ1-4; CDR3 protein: CASWRTDATNEKLFF; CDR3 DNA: TGTGCCAGCTGGAGGACGGATGCAACTAATGAAAAACTGTTTTTT
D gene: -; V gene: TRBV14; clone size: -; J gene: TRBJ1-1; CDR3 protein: CASSQKVNTEAFF; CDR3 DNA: TGTGCCAGCAGCCAAAAGGTGAACACTGAAGCTTTCTTT
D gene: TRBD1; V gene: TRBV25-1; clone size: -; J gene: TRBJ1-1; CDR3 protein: CASSGPDRVFSMNTEAFF; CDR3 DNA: TGTGCCAGCAGTGGCCCTGACAGGGTCTTCTCAATGAACACTGAAGCTTTCTTT
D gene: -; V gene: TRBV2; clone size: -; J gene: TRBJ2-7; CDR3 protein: CASSEGVLSSYEQYF; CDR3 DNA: TGTGCCAGCAGTGAAGGGGTTCTAAGCTCCTACGAGCAGTACTTC
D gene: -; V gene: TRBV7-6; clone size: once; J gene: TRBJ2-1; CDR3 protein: CASSMSSSYNEQFF; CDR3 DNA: TGTGCCAGCAGCATGAGCAGCTCCTACAATGAGCAGTTCTTC
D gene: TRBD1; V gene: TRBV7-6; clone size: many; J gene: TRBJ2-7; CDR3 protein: CASSSGQGADYEQYF; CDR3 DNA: TGTGCCAGCAGCTCTGGACAGGGGGCTGACTACGAGCAGTACTTC
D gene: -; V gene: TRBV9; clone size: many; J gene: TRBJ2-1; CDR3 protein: CASSVGGGQTGYNEQFF; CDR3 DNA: TGTGCCAGCAGCGTAGGGGGTGGGCAGACCGGTTACAATGAGCAGTTCTTC
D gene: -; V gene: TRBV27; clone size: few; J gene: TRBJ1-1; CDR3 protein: CASSLSWGARGTEAFF; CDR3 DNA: TGTGCCAGCAGTTTATCGTGGGGGGCGCGGGGCACTGAAGCTTTCTTT
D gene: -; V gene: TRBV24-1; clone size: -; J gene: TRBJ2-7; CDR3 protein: CAASRLEFTFDEQYF; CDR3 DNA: TGTGCCGCCAGCAGACTTGAGTTCACTTTCGACGAGCAGTACTTC
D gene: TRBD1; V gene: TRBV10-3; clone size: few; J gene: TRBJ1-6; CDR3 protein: CAIRGDGTANSPLHF; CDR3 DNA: TGTGCCATCAGAGGAGATGGGACAGCTAATTCACCCCTCCACTTT
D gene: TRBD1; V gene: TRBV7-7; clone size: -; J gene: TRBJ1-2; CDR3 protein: CASSSGTAANYGYTF; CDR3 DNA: TGTGCTAGCAGCTCAGGGACAGCTGCTAACTATGGCTACACCTTC
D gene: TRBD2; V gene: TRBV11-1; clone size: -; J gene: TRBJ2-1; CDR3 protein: CASSSSAGGPYNEQFF; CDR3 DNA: TGCGCCAGCAGCTCGTCAGCGGGAGGGCCTTACAATGAGCAGTTCTTC
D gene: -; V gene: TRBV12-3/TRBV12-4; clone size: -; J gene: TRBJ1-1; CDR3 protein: CASSLGVYANTEAFF; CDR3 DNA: TGTGCCAGCAGTTTAGGGGTGTACGCGAACACTGAAGCTTTCTTT
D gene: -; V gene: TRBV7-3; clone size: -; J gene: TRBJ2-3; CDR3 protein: CASSLAREDTQYF; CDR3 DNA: TGTGCCAGCAGCTTAGCGAGGGAAGATACGCAGTATTTT
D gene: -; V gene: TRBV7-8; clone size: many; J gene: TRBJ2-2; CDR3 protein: CASNIGGLANTGELFF; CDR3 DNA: TGTGCCAGCAATATAGGGGGGCTAGCGAACACCGGGGAGCTGTTTTTT
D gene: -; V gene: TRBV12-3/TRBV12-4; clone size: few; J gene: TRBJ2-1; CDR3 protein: CASSKGRDFNEQFF; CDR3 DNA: TGTGCCAGCAGTAAAGGACGGGACTTTAATGAGCAGTTCTTC
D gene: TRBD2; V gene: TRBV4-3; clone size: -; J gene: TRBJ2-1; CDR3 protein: CASSQGASGSNEQFF; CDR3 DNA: TGCGCCAGCAGCCAGGGCGCTAGCGGGAGCAATGAGCAGTTCTTC
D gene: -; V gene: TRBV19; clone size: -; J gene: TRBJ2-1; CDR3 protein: CASSMGNWPYNEQFF; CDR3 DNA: TGTGCCAGTAGTATGGGCAACTGGCCCTACAATGAGCAGTTCTTC
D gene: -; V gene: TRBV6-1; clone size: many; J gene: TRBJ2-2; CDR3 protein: CASSEARFSSRELFF; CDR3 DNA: TGTGCCAGCAGTGAAGCGCGATTCAGTTCGAGAGAGCTGTTTTTT
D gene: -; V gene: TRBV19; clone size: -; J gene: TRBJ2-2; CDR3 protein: CASRQGRNTGELFF; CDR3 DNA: TGTGCCAGTAGACAGGGAAGGAACACCGGGGAGCTGTTTTTT
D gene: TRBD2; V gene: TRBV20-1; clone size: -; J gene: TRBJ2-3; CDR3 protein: CSGTSSGEITDTQYF; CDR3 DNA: TGCAGTGGGACGTCTAGCGGGGAGATCACAGATACGCAGTATTTT
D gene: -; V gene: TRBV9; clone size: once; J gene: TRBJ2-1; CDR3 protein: CASSPSGFEQFF; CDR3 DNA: TGTGCCAGCAGCCCAAGCGGATTTGAGCAGTTCTTC
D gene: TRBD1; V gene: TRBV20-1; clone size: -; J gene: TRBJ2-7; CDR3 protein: CSARQGARYEQYF; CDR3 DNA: TGCAGTGCTAGACAGGGGGCGAGGTACGAGCAGTACTTC
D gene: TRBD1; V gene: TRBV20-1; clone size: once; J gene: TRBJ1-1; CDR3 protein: CSALQGARAEAFF; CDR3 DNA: TGCAGTGCTTTACAGGGGGCGAGGGCTGAAGCTTTCTTT
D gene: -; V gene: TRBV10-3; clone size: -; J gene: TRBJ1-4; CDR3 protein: CAISDGFGNEKLFF; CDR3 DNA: TGTGCCATCAGTGACGGGTTCGGTAATGAAAAACTGTTTTTT
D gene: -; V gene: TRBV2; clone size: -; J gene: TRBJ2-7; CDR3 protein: CAMGSYEQYF; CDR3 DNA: TGTGCCATGGGGAGCTACGAGCAGTACTTC
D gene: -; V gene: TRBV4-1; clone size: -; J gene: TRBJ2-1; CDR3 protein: CASSQEGGEGLSNEQFF; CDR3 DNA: TGCGCCAGCAGCCAAGAAGGGGGGGAGGGACTCAGTAATGAGCAGTTCTTC